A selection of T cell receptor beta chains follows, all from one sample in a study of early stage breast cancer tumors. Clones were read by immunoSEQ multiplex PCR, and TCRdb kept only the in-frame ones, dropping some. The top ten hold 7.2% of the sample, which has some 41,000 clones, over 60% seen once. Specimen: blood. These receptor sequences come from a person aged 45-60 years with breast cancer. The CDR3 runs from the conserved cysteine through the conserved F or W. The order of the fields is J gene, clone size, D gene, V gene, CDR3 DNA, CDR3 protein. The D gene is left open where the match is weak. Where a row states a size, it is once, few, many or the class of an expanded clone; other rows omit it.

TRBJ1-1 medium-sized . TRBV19 TGTGCCAGTAGTATAGATCACAGAACTGAAGCTTTCTTT CASSIDHRTEAFF
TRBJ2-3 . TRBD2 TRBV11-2 TGTGCCAGCAGCTCACATAGCGGGGGGACTCCCGCTACGCAGTATTTT CASSSHSGGTPATQYF
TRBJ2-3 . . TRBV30 TGTGCCGCGGCGGGGCCCACAGATACGCAGTATTTT CAAAGPTDTQYF
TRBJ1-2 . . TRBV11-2 TGTGCCAGTCGCGGAGAAACGTCTAACTATGGCTACACCTTC CASRGETSNYGYTF
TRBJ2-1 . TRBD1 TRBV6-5 TGTGCCAGCAGTTACAGGGGGCCCTCCAATGAGCAGTTCTTC CASSYRGPSNEQFF
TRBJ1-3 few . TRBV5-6 TGTGCCAGCAGCTCCGGACTGCACTCTGGAAACACCATATATTTT CASSSGLHSGNTIYF
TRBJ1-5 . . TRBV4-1 TGCGCCAGCAGCCAAACGCGCTATAGCAATCAGCCCCAGCATTTT CASSQTRYSNQPQHF
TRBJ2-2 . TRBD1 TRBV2 TGTGCCAGCAGTGTACAGGGGCAAGTCACCGGGGAGCTGTTTTTT CASSVQGQVTGELFF
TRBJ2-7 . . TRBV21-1 TGTGCCAGCAACAGGACAGGACCCTACGAGCAGTACTTC CASNRTGPYEQYF
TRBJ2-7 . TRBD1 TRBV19 TGTGCCAGTACGGGACAGGGGTTCCACGAGCAGTACTTC CASTGQGFHEQYF
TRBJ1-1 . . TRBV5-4 TGTGCCAGCAGCAGAGGGACGGGGACAAGTGAAGCTTTCTTT CASSRGTGTSEAFF
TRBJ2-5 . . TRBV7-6 TGTGCCAGCAGCTACCTCCCCTTCGGGGAGACCCAGTACTTC CASSYLPFGETQYF
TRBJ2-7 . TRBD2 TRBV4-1 TGCGCCAGCAGCCTTGGAGCGGGAGCCTCCTACGAGCAGTACTTC CASSLGAGASYEQYF
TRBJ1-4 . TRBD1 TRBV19 TGTGCCAGCCTCAGACAGGGCGAATCTAATGAAAAACTGTTTTTT CASLRQGESNEKLFF
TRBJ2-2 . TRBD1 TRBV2 TGTGCCAGCAGTCCATCCGGGACAGAGAACACCGGGGAGCTGTTTTTT CASSPSGTENTGELFF
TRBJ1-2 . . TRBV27 TGTGCCAGCAGTTTAGATTCGACAGCCTACTATGGCTACACCTTC CASSLDSTAYYGYTF
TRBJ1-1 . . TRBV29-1 TGCAGCGTAGTCGACAGCGACAACACTGAAGCTTTCTTT CSVVDSDNTEAFF
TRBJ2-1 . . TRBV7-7 TGTGCTAGCAGTCCTGACAGCACTGGTGAGCAGTTCTTC CASSPDSTGEQFF
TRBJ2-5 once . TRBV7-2 TGTGCCAGCAGCTTAGGGCCTAGGGCAGGGGATCGAGAGACCCAGTACTTC CASSLGPRAGDRETQYF
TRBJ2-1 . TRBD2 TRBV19 TGTGCCAGTAGTATACAAGCGGGAGGGTATGGTGAGCAGTTCTTC CASSIQAGGYGEQFF
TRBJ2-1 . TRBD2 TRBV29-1 TGCAGCGTTCTGGGACTAGCGGGGGGTTCCTACAATGAGCAGTTCTTC CSVLGLAGGSYNEQFF
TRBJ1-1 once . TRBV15 TGTGCCACCAGCAGAGATCAGGGGCGCACTGAAGCTTTCTTT CATSRDQGRTEAFF
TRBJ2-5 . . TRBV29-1 TGCAGCATTACCCGGTACGGGACCCAGTACTTC CSITRYGTQYF
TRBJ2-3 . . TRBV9 TGTGCCAGCAGCGTTAACACAGATACGCAGTATTTT CASSVNTDTQYF
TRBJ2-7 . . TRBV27 TGTGCCAGCAGCCGCCAGGGGACCTTGCCCTACGAGCAGTACTTC CASSRQGTLPYEQYF
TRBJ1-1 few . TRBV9 TGTGCCAGCAGCGCAGACATGAACACTGAAGCTTTCTTT CASSADMNTEAFF
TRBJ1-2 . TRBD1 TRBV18 TGTGCCAGCTCACCGGACAGGTTCAACTATGGCTACACCTTC CASSPDRFNYGYTF
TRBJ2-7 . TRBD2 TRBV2 TGTGCCAGCTCCTGGACTAGCGGAGGATCGGCCGAGCAGTACTTC CASSWTSGGSAEQYF
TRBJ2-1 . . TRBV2 TGTGCCAGCAGTGAATGGGCCGGTACAGATACCTACAATGAGCAGTTCTTC CASSEWAGTDTYNEQFF
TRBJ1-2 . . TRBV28 TGTGCCAGTCTCAGGGAGGACTATGGCTACACCTTC CASLREDYGYTF
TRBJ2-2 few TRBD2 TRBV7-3 TGTGCCAGCAGCCAAATAGCGGGAGGGGTCGGGGAGCTGTTTTTT CASSQIAGGVGELFF
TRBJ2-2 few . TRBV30 TGTGCCTGGACCGGTGGATCTAAGCGAGTGGAGCTGTTTTTT CAWTGGSKRVELFF
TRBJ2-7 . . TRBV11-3 TGTGCCAGCAGCTTCAGCACAGGCCCCTACGAGCAGTACTTC CASSFSTGPYEQYF
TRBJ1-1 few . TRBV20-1 TGCAGGGGGGCGATGAACACTGAAGCTTTCTTT CRGAMNTEAFF
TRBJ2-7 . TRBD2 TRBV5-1 TGCGCCAGCAGCTTGGGCCTAGCGGGAGCATACGAGCAGTACTTC CASSLGLAGAYEQYF
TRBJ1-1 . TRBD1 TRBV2 TGTGCCAGCAGTCTACAGGGGAAGGCGAACACTGAAGCTTTCTTT CASSLQGKANTEAFF
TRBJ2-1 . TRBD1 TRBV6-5 TGTGCCAGCAGCGACCTGGGGGCAGGGGGCGGGGAGCAGTTCTTC CASSDLGAGGGEQFF
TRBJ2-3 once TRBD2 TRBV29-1 TGCAGCGTTGAAAGGCTAGCGGGAGGTGTGGGGAGCACAGATACGCAGTATTTT CSVERLAGGVGSTDTQYF
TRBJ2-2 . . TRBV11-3 TGTGCCAGCAGCTTTTGGGGGACAAACACCGGGGAGCTGTTTTTT CASSFWGTNTGELFF
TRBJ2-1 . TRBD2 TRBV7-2 TGTGCCAGCAGCTTAAATTTCTTAGCGGGGGGGCCCTACAATGAGCAGTTCTTC CASSLNFLAGGPYNEQFF
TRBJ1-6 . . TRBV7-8 TGTGCCAGCAGGTACAGGGATTTTAATTCACCCCTCCACTTT CASRYRDFNSPLHF
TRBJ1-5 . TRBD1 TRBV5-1 TGCGCCAGCAGCTGGACAGGGGCCGGTGACCAGCCCCAGCATTTT CASSWTGAGDQPQHF
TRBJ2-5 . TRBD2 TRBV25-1 TGTGCCAGCAGTGGGTTAGCGGGACTCCAAGAGACCCAGTACTTC CASSGLAGLQETQYF